Sequencing of this T cell receptor beta chain was carried out in a study of OX40 agonist ivuxolimab in advanced cancers. Across the study: Hepatocellular carcinoma, melanoma, renal cell or head and neck cancer occurred in dose-escalation patients.

Clones were sequenced by immunoSEQ multiplex PCR, and TCRdb holds only the in-frame ones, with some missing. Of some 50,000 clones listed, 80% to 90% were seen once; the top ten hold around 30%. Study-wide results and limits: In the 0.1-3.0 mg/kg groups, partial responders showed among the lowest expansion. Expanded clones tended on average to be more numerous among CD8+ T cells than CD4+.

This clone occurred once. What it binds is unknown. CDR3 length: 15 residues. CDR1 LNHNV and CDR2 YYDKDF come from the germline V gene (reference sequence). V was shortened by 3 bases and J by 2 bases, with 8 bases between the two germline ends. V gene TRBV15 combines with J gene TRBJ2-6; no reliable D call. The input for sequencing was CD4+ or CD8+ T cells sorted from blood, taken in a trial of the OX40 agonist ivuxolimab. The TCR originated in an adult with an advanced solid tumor such as melanoma, head and neck, liver or kidney cancer. CDR3 loop: CATSSQLTGANVLTF. CDR3 nucleotide sequence: TGTGCCACCAGCAGCCAGCTGACTGGGGCCAACGTCCTGACTTTC.